Following are 28 T cell receptor beta chains from one sample sequenced in a study of beta chain features in type 1 diabetes. The investigators reverse transcribed all of the isolated RNA, so they sequenced expressed TCRB transcripts. Sequenced by immunoSEQ multiplex PCR; TCRdb stores in-frame clones only, minus some. This table has around 430,000 clones, around 28% appearing once. The sample was naive CD4+ T cells from blood. Every receptor here comes from a man younger than 30 in good health.

This clone showed up just a few times. The V and J genes are TRBV7-2 and TRBJ2-2; 8 bases line up with TRBD2. The CDR3 contains 17 residues. CDR1 and CDR2 (germline): SGHTA, FQGNSA. Trimming took 5 bases from V and 5 from J; bases not matched to a gene: 13. Here the CDR3 DNA reads TGTGCCAGCAGCCCTGAAGCCGGGAGGGCCGGGACCGGGGAGCTGTTTTTT. Translating it yields CASSPEAGRAGTGELFF.

J is TRBJ1-2 and V is TRBV6-6; D is unresolved. Trimming removed 5 bases at V and 4 bases at J, with 8 bases between. The V gene's germline CDR1 is MNHNY and CDR2 SVGAGI (reference sequence). CDR3 length equals 12 residues. The CDR3, as DNA: TGTGCCAGCAGTCCAACGATCTATGGCTACACCTTC. This codes for CASSPTIYGYTF.

The chain is built from TRBV7-2 and TRBJ1-3; D unclear. This CDR3 contains 14 residues. The V gene's germline CDR1 is SGHTA and CDR2 FQGNSA. V lost 4 bases, J lost 0 bases, and 7 bases lay in between. CDR3 bases: TGTGCCAGCAGCTGGGGTAACTCTGGAAACACCATATATTTT. It is translated as CASSWGNSGNTIYF.

This clone was seen more than once but under ten times. In the same sample, other DNA sequences code for this CDR3. The CDR3 is CASSLNRAGTDTQYF. The CDR3 DNA reads TGTGCCAGCAGCCTGAACAGAGCGGGCACAGATACGCAGTATTTT. The gene calls are TRBV28 and TRBJ2-3, with a weak D call TRBD2 (5 bases). V dropped 6 bases and J dropped 1 base, with 14 bases sitting between them. Germline CDR1 reads MDHEN; CDR2 reads SYDVKM. The CDR3 loop spans 15 amino acids. Using reference TRBV28 and TRBJ2-3 for the parts outside the CDR3, the full variable domain is DVKVTQSSRYLVKRTGEKVFLECVQDMDHENMFWYRQDPGLGLRLIYFSYDVKMKEKGDIPEGYSVSREKKERFSLILESASTNQTSMYLCASSLNRAGTDTQYFGPGTRLTVL.

This clone came up a few times. V usage is TRBV23-1 and J usage is TRBJ2-3; D gene ambiguous. TRBV23-1 is assigned to the ORF class and has an uncertain function. The germline V and J ends were trimmed by 7 bases and 3 bases, with 14 bases remaining between them. The CDR3 loop spans 14 amino acids. CDR3 loop: CASTYSTRTDTQYF. The CDR3 DNA reads TGCGCCAGCACCTACAGTACCAGGACAGATACGCAGTATTTT.

The chain recombines TRBV18 with TRBJ2-6, with D possibly called TRBD1 or TRBD2 (5 bases each). The length of the CDR3 is 17 residues. Trimming pared 2 bases from V and 0 bases from J, leaving 11 bases between. Germline V gene data show CDR1 as KGHSH and CDR2 as LQKENI. CDR3 nucleotide sequence: TGTGCCAGCTCACCAGGGACCCCGAGCTCTGGGGCCAACGTCCTGACTTTC. It translates to CASSPGTPSSGANVLTF.

This chain connects TRBV2 to TRBJ1-5; 8 bases are a match to TRBD1. CDR3 length: 13 amino acids. Germline CDR1 is SNHLY and CDR2 is FYNNEI. J gave up 7 bases and V 8 bases, and 7 bases lay outside the gene matches. CDR3 region: CASSKDRAQPQHF. As DNA, the CDR3 is TGTGCCAGCTCTAAGGACAGGGCCCAGCCCCAGCATTTT.

J is TRBJ1-2 and V is TRBV30; 7 positions agree with TRBD1. The CDR3 runs to 12 residues. V shed 3 bases, J shed 7 bases, and the junction held 5 bases outside the gene matches. Germline V gene data show CDR1 as GTSNPN and CDR2 as SVGIG (reference sequence). The CDR3 loop is CAWRTQGVGYTF. The CDR3 region has the DNA TGTGCCTGGAGAACCCAGGGGGTTGGCTACACCTTC.

This chain joins TRBV29-1 and TRBJ2-3; 8 bases agree with TRBD1. CDR1 is SQVTM, CDR2 ANQGSEA, per germline. This CDR3 has 14 amino acids. V dropped 4 bases and J dropped 4; count of bases not matched to a gene: 7. The CDR3 protein is CSVGGTGASDTQYF. The CDR3 DNA reads TGCAGCGTTGGAGGGACAGGTGCGTCAGATACGCAGTATTTT.

V gene TRBV7-2 combines with J gene TRBJ2-4; maybe TRBD1 (6 bases). Per the germline V gene, CDR1 is SGHTA and CDR2 is FQGNSA. With 2 bases removed from V and 7 bases from J, the gap between germline ends came to 12 bases. The length of the CDR3 is 14 residues. The CDR3, as DNA: TGTGCCAGCAGCTTACGATCAGGGGAGAACATTCAGTACTTC. Translating gives CASSLRSGENIQYF.

V and J are TRBV25-1 and TRBJ1-4; D not certain. The V gene lost 7 bases and the J gene lost 7 bases, with 13 bases spanning the gap. The CDR3 runs to 13 residues. Germline CDR1 is MGHDK and CDR2 is SYGVNS. This CDR3 is CASMPWVGEKLFF. CDR3 coding DNA: TGTGCCAGCATGCCGTGGGTTGGTGAAAAACTGTTTTTT.

This chain links TRBV30 with TRBJ1-2; 7 bases are shared with TRBD1. Unmatched junction bases numbered 4, after V lost 5 bases and J lost 1 base. CDR1 and CDR2 from the germline V gene are GTSNPN and SVGIG (reference sequence). The CDR3 consists of 13 residues. CDR3 nucleotides: TGTGCCTGGTGGACAGGCGGTAACTATGGCTACACCTTC. Translation gives CAWWTGGNYGYTF.

This clone has only a few counts. The chain joins TRBV30 to TRBJ1-5; no clear D gene. Germline loops: CDR1 GTSNPN, CDR2 SVGIG (reference sequence). V was clipped by 4 bases and J by 1 base, with 11 bases between them. CDR3 length: 14 residues. The CDR3 region has the DNA TGTGCCTGGAACTCGGGGATGAGCAATCAGCCCCAGCATTTT. It encodes CAWNSGMSNQPQHF.

This clone was seen a few times. This chain connects TRBV4-3 to TRBJ1-2, with 7 positions matching TRBD1. This CDR3 contains 16 residues. The V segment lost 0 bases and the J segment 8 bases; nucleotides outside the gene matches: 12. Germline V gene lookup returns CDR1 LGHNA and CDR2 YSLEER. CDR3 nucleotide sequence: TGCGCCAGCAGCCAAGATTGGACAGGAGAGGCGAGCGGCTACACCTTC. Translation: CASSQDWTGEASGYTF.

The chain couples TRBV18 to TRBJ2-3, with 9 bases matching TRBD1. V was pared by 2 bases and J by 6 bases, with 3 bases of the junction left unmatched. The CDR3 loop spans 14 amino acids. The germline V gene has CDR1 KGHSH and CDR2 LQKENI. The CDR3 is CASSPGTGPDTQYF. In DNA, the CDR3 is TGTGCCAGCTCACCAGGGACAGGGCCCGATACGCAGTATTTT. Full variable domain (remainder filled in from reference TRBV18 and TRBJ2-3): NAGVMQNPRHLVRRRGQEARLRCSPMKGHSHVYWYRQLPEEGLKFMVYLQKENIIDESGMPKERFSAEFPKEGPSILRIQQVVRGDSAAYFCASSPGTGPDTQYFGPGTRLTVL.

In DNA form, the CDR3 reads TGTGCCAGCAGTTTATCGTTAGCCTCTAGCACAGATACGCAGTATTTT. Protein product: CASSLSLASSTDTQYF. The V and J genes are TRBV27 and TRBJ2-3; D is uncertain. Germline-derived CDR1 and CDR2 are MNHEY and SMNVEV (reference sequence). V was shortened by 0 bases and J by 0 bases, with 10 bases between the two germline ends. This CDR3 is 16 amino acids long.

The chain joins TRBV15 to TRBJ2-7; D call uncertain. The germline V gene encodes CDR1 LNHNV and CDR2 YYDKDF (reference sequence). Between the trimmed V and J ends, which lost 1 base and 1 base, there was a span of 14 bases. The CDR3 covers 16 residues. CDR3 sequence: CATSRGLAENSYEQYF. CDR3 bases: TGTGCCACCAGCAGAGGTCTTGCGGAAAATTCCTACGAGCAGTACTTC.

The rearrangement uses TRBV15 and TRBJ2-7; no clear D gene. V was trimmed by 1 base and J by 0 bases, leaving 10 bases between them. There are 15 residues in the CDR3. Germline V lookup: CDR1 LNHNV, CDR2 YYDKDF (reference sequence). For the CDR3, the DNA is TGTGCCACCAGCAGAGGAGCCTCTATCTCCTACGAGCAGTACTTC. It translates to CATSRGASISYEQYF.

V and J are TRBV7-8 and TRBJ2-1; 9 nucleotides match TRBD2. The germline gives CDR1 SGHVS, CDR2 FQNEAQ. V trimming: 5 bases; J trimming: 4 bases; junction bases outside the gene matches: 9. The CDR3 has 16 amino acids. CDR3 nucleotides: TGTGCCAGCAGCAGACTAGCGGAGAGAGAGTACAATGAGCAGTTCTTC. It is translated as CASSRLAEREYNEQFF.

This clone has more than one count but fewer than ten. The rearrangement uses TRBV6-5 and TRBJ2-2; no firm D call. Trimming removed 2 bases from V and 5 bases from J, with 6 bases in between. This CDR3 spans 13 amino acids. CDR1 is MNHEY and CDR2 is SVGAGI in the germline V gene. This chain's CDR3 is CASSYARTGELFF. In nucleotides, the CDR3 is TGTGCCAGCAGTTACGCCCGGACCGGGGAGCTGTTTTTT.

This sequence joins TRBV1 and TRBJ1-3; the tabulated D call, TRBD1, remains unverified against the DNA. TRBV1 is designated a pseudogene. The CDR3 consists of 19 residues. CDR3 coding DNA: TGCACCAGCAGCCGTTGGGACAGGGGGCTCCTCTCGCCTGGAAACACCATATATTTT. Encoded protein: CTSSRWDRGLLSPGNTIYF.

This clone was observed a few times. The chain has TRBV30 and TRBJ1-5; unclear D gene. The germline V gene encodes CDR1 GTSNPN and CDR2 SVGIG (reference sequence). This CDR3 comprises 13 residues. Trimming took off 0 bases at V and 3 bases at J, with 6 bases between the two ends. The CDR3 spells CAWSVLDNQPQHF. The CDR3 nucleotides read TGTGCCTGGAGTGTACTGGACAATCAGCCCCAGCATTTT.

This clone was observed a handful of times. The V gene is TRBV30, the J gene TRBJ1-2, with D tentatively TRBD1 (6 bases). The CDR3 length is 14 residues. CDR1 is GTSNPN and CDR2 is SVGIG in the germline V gene (reference sequence). Trimming took 3 bases from V and 0 from J, leaving 11 bases between them. The CDR3 bases are TGTGCCTGGAGCCCGGACAGAGCTAACTATGGCTACACCTTC. Amino acid sequence: CAWSPDRANYGYTF.

The table lists this clone with a count of one. The CDR3 here is CASSSRAKGYGYTF. In DNA form, the CDR3 reads TGTGCCAGCAGCTCCCGGGCCAAAGGCTATGGCTACACCTTC. This chain links TRBV7-8 with TRBJ1-2; D uncertain. V shed 4 bases and J shed 4 bases, with 13 bases lying between them. CDR1 is SGHVS, CDR2 FQNEAQ, per germline. This CDR3 contains 14 residues. Full variable domain (missing parts from reference TRBV7-8 and TRBJ1-2): GAGVSQSPRYKVAKRGQDVALRCDPISGHVSLFWYQQALGQGPEFLTYFQNEAQLDKSGLPSDRFFAERPEGSVSTLKIQRTQQEDSAVYLCASSSRAKGYGYTFGSGTRLTVV.

This clone was detected a few times. The chain has TRBV9 and TRBJ2-3; 13 nucleotides align to TRBD2. This CDR3 is 16 amino acids long. Trimming removed 4 bases from V and 4 bases from J; junction bases left unmatched: 6. From germline, CDR1 is SGDLS and CDR2 YYNGEE. CDR3 DNA: TGTGCCAGCAGCCCCCGACTAGCGGGAGGTCCAGATACGCAGTATTTT. Translated: CASSPRLAGGPDTQYF.

This sequence joins TRBV25-1 and TRBJ1-1, with TRBD1 matching 8 bases. Germline V lookup: CDR1 MGHDK, CDR2 SYGVNS. J was trimmed by 5 bases and V by 6 bases; bases with no gene match: 5. The length of the CDR3 is 13 residues. The CDR3 here is CASSHRGKTEAFF. The CDR3 coding sequence is TGTGCCAGCAGCCACAGGGGGAAGACTGAAGCTTTCTTT.

This clone has more than one count but fewer than ten. The gene calls are TRBV4-1 and TRBJ1-5; D remains ambiguous. V lost 0 bases to trimming and J lost 9 bases, with 9 bases between them. CDR1 is MGHRA, CDR2 YSYEKL, per germline. The CDR3 totals 13 residues. CDR3 sequence: CASSQDWASPQHF. The CDR3 DNA reads as TGCGCCAGCAGCCAAGATTGGGCATCGCCCCAGCATTTT.

The genes are TRBV25-1 and TRBJ2-3; no firm D call. CDR3 length: 13 amino acids. Germline CDR1 and CDR2: MGHDK and SYGVNS. V lost 6 bases, J lost 4 bases, and 11 bases lay in between. This chain's CDR3 is CASSLSGPDTQYF. CDR3 nucleotides: TGTGCCAGCAGCCTCTCGGGTCCAGATACGCAGTATTTT.